A single sample is the source of the 11 T cell receptor beta chains below, sequenced in a study of T-cell memory formation after mild COVID-19. MiXCR was run by TCRdb on the 5' RACE reads, yielding one entry per CDR3 protein. This table has 250,000 to 400,000 distinct CDR3 sequences, roughly an eighth appearing once. Material: PBMCs or a T cell subset sorted from them (not recorded which). These receptors were taken from a man between 18 and 29 years old who had mild COVID-19 (a few samples of this study predate the infection). Cell type and time point are not known.

This clonotype was counted a few times. The genes are TRBV5-1 and TRBJ2-3, with TRBD1 matching over 9 bases. The V and J ends lost 7 bases and 2 bases, in that order; junction bases with no gene match: 2. CDR3 length: 13 residues. Germline V gene data show CDR1 as SGHRS and CDR2 as YFSETQ. The CDR3 bases are TGCGCCAGCGGGACAGGGACCACAGATACGCAGTATTTT. Residues: CASGTGTTDTQYF.

J is TRBJ1-2 and V is TRBV12-3 or TRBV12-4; tentatively, D is TRBD1 (5 bases). Trimming left V 3 bases short and J 3 bases short, with 14 bases between. The CDR3 length is 15 residues. In DNA, the CDR3 is TGTGCCAGCAGTTTTGTCGACAGTTCCTACTATGGCTACACCTTC. This codes for CASSFVDSSYYGYTF.

This clonotype was recorded at least ten times. The V and J genes are TRBV5-6 and TRBJ2-5, with D unclear. Germline-derived CDR1 and CDR2 are SGHDT and YYEEEE. The V gene lost 1 base and the J gene lost 0 bases, with 4 bases spanning the gap. CDR3 length: 13 residues. The CDR3 here is CASSLPDQETQYF. The CDR3 nucleotides are TGTGCCAGCAGCTTGCCAGACCAAGAGACCCAGTACTTC.

This clonotype has just a few counts. J is TRBJ1-1 and V is TRBV20-1; 11 nucleotides match TRBD1. CDR1 and CDR2 from the germline V gene are DFQATT and SNEGSKA (reference sequence). This CDR3 region has 12 residues. The CDR3 DNA follows: TGCACGGGACAGGGGGGGAACACTGAAGCTTTCTTT. Residues: CTGQGGNTEAFF.

This chain uses TRBV5-1 with TRBJ2-1, with D possibly matching TRBD1 (5 bases). V shed 4 bases and J shed 9 bases, with 20 bases lying between them. The CDR3 contains 15 residues. The germline CDR1 and CDR2 sequences are SGHRS and YFSETQ. CDR3 DNA: TGCGCCAGCAGCCCGGTCGAGGCAGGGTATGGTGAGCAGTTCTTC. It translates to CASSPVEAGYGEQFF.

The chain uses TRBV10-2 and TRBJ2-1, with 7 bases aligning to TRBD1. V was clipped by 7 bases and J by 4 bases; unmatched bases: 7. Germline V lookup: CDR1 WSHSY, CDR2 SAAADI. The CDR3 consists of 14 residues. CDR3 amino acids: CASKSGQAYNEQFF. In DNA form, the CDR3 reads TGCGCCAGCAAGTCAGGACAGGCTTACAATGAGCAGTTCTTC.

The J gene is TRBJ2-6, the V gene TRBV4-1; a possible D gene is TRBD1 (6 bases). The CDR3 consists of 16 residues. V lost 4 bases to trimming and J lost 1 base, with 11 bases between them. The germline V gene encodes CDR1 MGHRA and CDR2 YSYEKL. The DNA of the CDR3 is TGCGCCAGCAGCCTACAGGGAGTGTCTGGGGCCAACGTCCTGACTTTC. It encodes CASSLQGVSGANVLTF.

This clonotype showed up many times. This chain uses TRBV20-1 with TRBJ1-1; D remains unclear. This CDR3 spans 11 amino acids. The germline V and J ends were trimmed by 5 bases and 1 base, with 5 bases remaining between them. The V gene's germline CDR1 is DFQATT and CDR2 SNEGSKA (reference sequence). As DNA, the CDR3 is TGCAGTGCTCTTGGGAACACTGAAGCTTTCTTT. This codes for CSALGNTEAFF.

This chain uses TRBV20-1 with TRBJ2-3; possible D gene TRBD1, 5 bases. The CDR3 runs 15 residues. Trimming stripped 3 bases from V and 2 bases from J, with 15 bases between. Germline values: CDR1 DFQATT, CDR2 SNEGSKA (reference sequence). CDR3 protein: CSASAGRVNTDTQYF. The CDR3 DNA reads as TGCAGTGCTAGTGCAGGGCGTGTAAACACAGATACGCAGTATTTT.

V gene TRBV12-3 or TRBV12-4 combines with J gene TRBJ1-1; no clear D. The CDR3 length is 14 residues. The V end lost 5 bases, the J end lost 7 bases, and 17 bases lay between the germline ends. The CDR3 spells CASSPDKGYSEAFF. In DNA, the CDR3 is TGTGCCAGCAGTCCCGACAAGGGTTACAGTGAAGCTTTCTTT.

The rearrangement links TRBV6-5 to TRBJ2-3; D unresolved. Trimming left V 7 bases short and J 6 bases short, with 8 bases between. Germline V lookup: CDR1 MNHEY, CDR2 SVGAGI. The CDR3 covers 11 residues. CDR3 sequence (DNA): TGTGCCAGCATGTGGTACGATACGCAGTATTTT. As protein: CASMWYDTQYF.